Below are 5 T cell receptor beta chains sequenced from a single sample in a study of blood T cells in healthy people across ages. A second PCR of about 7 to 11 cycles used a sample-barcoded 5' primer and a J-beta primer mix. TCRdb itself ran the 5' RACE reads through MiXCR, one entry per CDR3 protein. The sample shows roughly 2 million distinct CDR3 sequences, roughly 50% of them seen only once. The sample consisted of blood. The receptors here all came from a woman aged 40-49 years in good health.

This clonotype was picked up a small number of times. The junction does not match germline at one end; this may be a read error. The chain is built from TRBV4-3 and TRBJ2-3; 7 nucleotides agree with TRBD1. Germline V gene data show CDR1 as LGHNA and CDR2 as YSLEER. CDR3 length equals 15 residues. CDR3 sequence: CACSQDRVSTDTQYF. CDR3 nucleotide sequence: TGCGCCTGCAGCCAAGACAGGGTTAGCACAGATACGCAGTATTTT.

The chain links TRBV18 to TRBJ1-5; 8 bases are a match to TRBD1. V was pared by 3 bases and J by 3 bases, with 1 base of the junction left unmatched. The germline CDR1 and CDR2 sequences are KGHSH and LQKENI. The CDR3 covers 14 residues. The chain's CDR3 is CASSPGQANQPQHF. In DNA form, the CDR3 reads TGTGCCAGCTCACCGGGACAGGCCAATCAGCCCCAGCATTTT.

CDR3 residues: CASSLAGGPENIQYF. In DNA, the CDR3 is TGTGCCAGCAGCTTAGCGGGGGGGCCCGAAAACATTCAGTACTTC. This rearrangement joins TRBV7-2 to TRBJ2-4, with a possible D match to TRBD2 (7 bases). V lost 0 bases, J lost 5 bases, and 11 bases lay in between. The CDR3 covers 15 residues. Germline V lookup: CDR1 SGHTA, CDR2 FQGNSA.

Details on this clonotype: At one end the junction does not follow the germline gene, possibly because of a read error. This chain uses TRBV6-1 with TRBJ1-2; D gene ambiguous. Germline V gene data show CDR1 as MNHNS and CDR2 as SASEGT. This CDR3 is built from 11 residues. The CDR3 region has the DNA TGTGCCAGCCGTGACGTTGATGGCTACACCTTC. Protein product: CASRDVDGYTF.

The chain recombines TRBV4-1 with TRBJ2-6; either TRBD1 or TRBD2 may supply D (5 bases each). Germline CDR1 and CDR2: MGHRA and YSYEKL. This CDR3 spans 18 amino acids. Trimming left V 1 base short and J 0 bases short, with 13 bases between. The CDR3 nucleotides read TGCGCCAGCAGCCAAGTTCAGGGCGCGGGCTCTGGGGCCAACGTCCTGACTTTC. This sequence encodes CASSQVQGAGSGANVLTF.